This T cell receptor (beta chain) was recovered during a study of chemoradiotherapy in HPV16-positive cancers. TCRdb's table, derived via immunoSEQ multiplex PCR, lists solely in-frame clones and lacks some. The table shows about 5,900 clones, with roughly 76% occurring only once. CDR1 is MNHEY and CDR2 is SMNVEV in the germline V gene (reference sequence). CDR3 size: 16 residues. V lost 1 base and J 0 bases, leaving 12 bases between the germline ends. The specimen was taken from a patient who underwent chemoradiotherapy. This chain links TRBV27 with TRBJ1-2; D is undetermined. This sequence originates from a human donor with HPV-associated anogenital cancer. The CDR3 spells CASSLWPPAANYGYTF. In DNA, the CDR3 is TGTGCCAGCAGTTTATGGCCCCCAGCCGCTAACTATGGCTACACCTTC.